The present T cell receptor beta chain was sequenced within a study of early T cells in non-severe SARS-CoV-2 infection. Study summary: Sequencing of unsorted whole blood was done on bulk RNA, leaving chains unpaired.

Comment on this clonotype: Antigen specificity is unknown.

Each single cDNA molecule received a unique molecular identifier. TCRdb re-called the 5' RACE reads with MiXCR, one entry per CDR3 protein. The repertoire holds tens of thousands of distinct CDR3 sequences, with about 7.4% as singletons. Study conclusions and caveats: Anti-spike CD8 responses were favored by VDJdb matching, which missed private and CD4 specificities.

This TCR was recovered from an adult who was a healthcare worker with PCR-confirmed SARS-CoV-2 infection or an uninfected control (not recorded which). Material: whole blood, obtained at baseline.

The CDR3 DNA is TGCAGTGCTAGAGGTTGGACAGGGATTGCAGATACGCAGTATTTT. Protein product: CSARGWTGIADTQYF. The chain links TRBV20-1 to TRBJ2-3; 8 positions agree with TRBD1. The CDR3 consists of 15 residues. The junction had 7 bases not matched to a gene; V was cut back by 1 base and J by 4 bases. CDR1 is DFQATT and CDR2 is SNEGSKA in the germline V gene (reference sequence).